This T cell receptor (beta chain) was identified during a study of shared clonotypes between healthy human individuals. The CDR3 is 11 amino acids. The germline V and J ends were trimmed by 3 bases and 2 bases, with 2 bases remaining between them. Per the germline V gene, CDR1 is DFQATT and CDR2 is SNEGSKA (reference sequence). Study results and caveats: The rarefaction results pointed to incomplete sorted-subset sequencing despite large depth. Non-shared clonotypes had lower generation probabilities than clonotypes shared by all four sorted-subset donors.

The data were produced by immunoSEQ multiplex PCR, yet TCRdb's version contains in-frame clones alone and is incomplete. This table has 2 million or so clones, over 85% appearing once. This clone was counted only a few times. Its cognate antigen is unknown. Different DNA sequences within this sample yield the same CDR3. The chain is built from TRBV20-1 and TRBJ1-5; D unclear. The specimen sequenced was naive CD4+ T cells sorted from blood. Subset denoted: CD45RA+ positively selected. The sequence came from a man between 18 and 35 years old in good health. The CDR3 reads CSARGNQPQHF. The CDR3 DNA follows: TGCAGTGCTAGGGGCAATCAGCCCCAGCATTTT.